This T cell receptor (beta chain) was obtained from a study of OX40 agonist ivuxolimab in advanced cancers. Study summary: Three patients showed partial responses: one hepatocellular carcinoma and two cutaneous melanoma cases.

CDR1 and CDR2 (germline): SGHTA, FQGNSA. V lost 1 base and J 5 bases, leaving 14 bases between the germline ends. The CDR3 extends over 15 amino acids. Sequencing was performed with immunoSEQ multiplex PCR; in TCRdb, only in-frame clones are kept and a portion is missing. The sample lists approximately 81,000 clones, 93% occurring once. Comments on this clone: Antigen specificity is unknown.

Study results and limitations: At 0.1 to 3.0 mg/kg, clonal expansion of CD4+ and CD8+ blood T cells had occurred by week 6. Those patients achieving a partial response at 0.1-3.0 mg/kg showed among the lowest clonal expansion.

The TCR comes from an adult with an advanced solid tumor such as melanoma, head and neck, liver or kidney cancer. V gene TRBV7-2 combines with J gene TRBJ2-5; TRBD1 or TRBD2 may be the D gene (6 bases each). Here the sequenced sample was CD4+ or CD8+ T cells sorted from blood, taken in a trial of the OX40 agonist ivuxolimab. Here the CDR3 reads CASSLGVGGAETQYF. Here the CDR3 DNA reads TGTGCCAGCAGCTTAGGAGTGGGGGGCGCTGAGACCCAGTACTTC.